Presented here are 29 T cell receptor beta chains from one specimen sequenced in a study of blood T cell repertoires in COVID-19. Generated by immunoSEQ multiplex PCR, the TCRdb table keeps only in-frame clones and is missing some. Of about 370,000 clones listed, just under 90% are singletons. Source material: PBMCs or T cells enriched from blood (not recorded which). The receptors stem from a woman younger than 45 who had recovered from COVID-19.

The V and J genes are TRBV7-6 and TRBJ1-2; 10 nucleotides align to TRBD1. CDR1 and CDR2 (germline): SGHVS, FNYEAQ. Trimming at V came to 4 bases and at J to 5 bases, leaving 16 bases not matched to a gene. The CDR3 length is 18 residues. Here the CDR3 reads CASSSSYSGQGPRYGYTF. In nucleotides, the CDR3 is TGTGCCAGCAGCTCCAGCTATTCGGGACAGGGGCCTCGTTATGGCTACACCTTC.

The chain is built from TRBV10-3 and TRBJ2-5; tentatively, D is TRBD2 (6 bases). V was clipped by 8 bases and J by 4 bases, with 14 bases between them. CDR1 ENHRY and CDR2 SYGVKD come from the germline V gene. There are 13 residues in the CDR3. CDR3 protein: CAIRRAGTETQYF. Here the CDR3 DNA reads TGTGCCATCCGGAGAGCGGGTACAGAGACCCAGTACTTC.

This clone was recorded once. The CDR3 DNA reads TGCGCCAGCAGCCAAGAACCCAACGACTACTACGAGCAGTACTTC. As protein: CASSQEPNDYYEQYF. The V gene is TRBV4-1, the J gene TRBJ2-7; TRBD2 might be the D (5 bases). The CDR3 has 15 amino acids. Trimming removed 0 bases at V and 3 bases at J, with 12 bases between. Germline V CDR1 and CDR2: MGHRA, YSYEKL.

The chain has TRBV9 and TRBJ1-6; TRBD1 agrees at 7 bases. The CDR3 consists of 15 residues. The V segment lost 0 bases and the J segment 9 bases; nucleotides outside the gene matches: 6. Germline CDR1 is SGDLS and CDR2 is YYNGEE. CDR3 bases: TGTGCCAGCAGCGTAGGGGGACAGATGAGTTCACCCCTCCACTTT. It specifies CASSVGGQMSSPLHF.

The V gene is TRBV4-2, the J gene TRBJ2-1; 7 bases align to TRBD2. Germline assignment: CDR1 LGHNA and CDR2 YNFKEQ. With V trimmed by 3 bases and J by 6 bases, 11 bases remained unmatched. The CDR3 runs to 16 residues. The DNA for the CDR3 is TGTGCCAGCAGCCACTTGTCGGGGGAGGGCCGCAATGAGCAGTTCTTC. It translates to CASSHLSGEGRNEQFF.

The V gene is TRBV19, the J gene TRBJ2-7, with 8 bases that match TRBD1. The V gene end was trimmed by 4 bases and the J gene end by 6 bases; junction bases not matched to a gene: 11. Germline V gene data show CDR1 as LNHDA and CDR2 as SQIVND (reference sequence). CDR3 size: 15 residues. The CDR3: CASSRTRTGSGEQYF. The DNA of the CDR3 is TGTGCCAGTAGTAGGACCCGGACAGGGAGCGGCGAGCAGTACTTC.

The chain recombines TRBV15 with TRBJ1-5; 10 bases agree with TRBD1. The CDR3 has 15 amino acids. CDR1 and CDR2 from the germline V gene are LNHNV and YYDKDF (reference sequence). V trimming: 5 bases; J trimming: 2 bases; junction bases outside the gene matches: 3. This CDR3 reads CATSGDRGGNQPQHF. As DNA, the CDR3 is TGTGCCACCAGCGGGGACAGGGGTGGCAATCAGCCCCAGCATTTT.

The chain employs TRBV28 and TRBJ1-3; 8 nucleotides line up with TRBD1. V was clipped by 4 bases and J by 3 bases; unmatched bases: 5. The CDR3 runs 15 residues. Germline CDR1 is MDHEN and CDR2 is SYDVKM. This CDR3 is CASSSQGADGNTIYF. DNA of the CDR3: TGTGCCAGCAGTTCGCAGGGGGCGGATGGAAACACCATATATTTT.

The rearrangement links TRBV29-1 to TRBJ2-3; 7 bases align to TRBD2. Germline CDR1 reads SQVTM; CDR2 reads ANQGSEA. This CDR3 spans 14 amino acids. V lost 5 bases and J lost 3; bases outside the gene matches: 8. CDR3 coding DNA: TGCAGCGTTAATGAGGCGGGAGTTACAGATACGCAGTATTTT. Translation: CSVNEAGVTDTQYF.

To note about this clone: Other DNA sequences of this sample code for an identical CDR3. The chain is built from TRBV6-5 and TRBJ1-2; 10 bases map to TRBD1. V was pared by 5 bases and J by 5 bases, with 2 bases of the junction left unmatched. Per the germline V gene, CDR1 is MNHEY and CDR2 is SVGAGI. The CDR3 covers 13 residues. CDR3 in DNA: TGTGCCAGCAGTCAGGGACAGGGGTATGGCTACACCTTC. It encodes CASSQGQGYGYTF.

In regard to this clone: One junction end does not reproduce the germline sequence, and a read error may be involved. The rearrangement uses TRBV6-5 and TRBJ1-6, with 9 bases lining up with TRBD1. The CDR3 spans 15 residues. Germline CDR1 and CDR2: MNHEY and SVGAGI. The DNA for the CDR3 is TGTGCCAGCAGCATCGGACAGGGGATTAATGCACCCCTCCACTTT. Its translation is CASSIGQGINAPLHF.

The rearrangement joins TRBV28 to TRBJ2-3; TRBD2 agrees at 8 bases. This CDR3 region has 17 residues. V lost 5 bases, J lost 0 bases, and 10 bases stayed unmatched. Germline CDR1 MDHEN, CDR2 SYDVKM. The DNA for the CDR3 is TGTGCCAGCAGTGCCTTAACTAGCGGAACTAGCACAGATACGCAGTATTTT. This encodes CASSALTSGTSTDTQYF.

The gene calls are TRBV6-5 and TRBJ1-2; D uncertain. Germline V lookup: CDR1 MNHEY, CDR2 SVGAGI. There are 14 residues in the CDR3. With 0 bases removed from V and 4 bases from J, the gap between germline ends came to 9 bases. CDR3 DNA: TGTGCCAGCAGTTACTCATCAAGCCCCTATGGCTACACCTTC. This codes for CASSYSSSPYGYTF.

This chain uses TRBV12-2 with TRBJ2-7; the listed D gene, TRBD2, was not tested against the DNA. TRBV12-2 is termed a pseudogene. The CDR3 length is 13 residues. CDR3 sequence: CASRLVVTYEQYF. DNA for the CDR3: TGTGCAAGTCGCTTAGTAGTAACCTACGAGCAGTACTTC.

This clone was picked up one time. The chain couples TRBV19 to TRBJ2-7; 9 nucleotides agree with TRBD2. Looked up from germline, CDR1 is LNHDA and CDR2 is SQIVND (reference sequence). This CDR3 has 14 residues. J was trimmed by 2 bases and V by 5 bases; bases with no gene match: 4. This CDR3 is CASSEAGGPYEQYF. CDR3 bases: TGTGCCAGTAGTGAGGCGGGAGGGCCCTACGAGCAGTACTTC.

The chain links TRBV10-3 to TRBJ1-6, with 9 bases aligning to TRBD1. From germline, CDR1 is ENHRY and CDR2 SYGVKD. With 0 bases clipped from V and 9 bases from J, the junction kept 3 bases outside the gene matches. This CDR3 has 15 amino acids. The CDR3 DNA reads TGTGCCATCAGTGAGTCGGGACAGGGAAGTTCACCCCTCCACTTT. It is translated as CAISESGQGSSPLHF.

Here the CDR3 reads CAWSSSGTAPNSPLHF. CDR3 nucleotide sequence: TGTGCCTGGAGTTCCTCCGGGACAGCCCCCAATTCACCCCTCCACTTT. The gene calls are TRBV30 and TRBJ1-6; 7 nucleotides match TRBD1. With 2 bases clipped from V and 7 bases from J, the junction kept 11 bases outside the gene matches. The CDR3 loop spans 16 amino acids. Germline CDR1 and CDR2: GTSNPN and SVGIG (reference sequence).

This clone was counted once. The CDR3 sequence: CASSSWRGRETQYF. CDR3 in DNA: TGTGCCAGCAGCTCCTGGAGGGGCAGGGAGACCCAGTACTTC. The gene calls are TRBV7-9 and TRBJ2-5; a weak D match, TRBD2 (6 bases). The V gene lost 4 bases and the J gene lost 5 bases, with 14 bases spanning the gap. The germline V gene has CDR1 SEHNR and CDR2 FQNEAQ (reference sequence). The CDR3 is made up of 14 amino acids.

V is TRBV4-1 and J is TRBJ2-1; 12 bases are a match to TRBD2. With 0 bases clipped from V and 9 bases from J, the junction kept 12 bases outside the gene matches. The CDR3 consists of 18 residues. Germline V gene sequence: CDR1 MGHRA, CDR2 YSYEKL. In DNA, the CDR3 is TGCGCCAGCAGCCAAGACCGGGGTCCTAGCGGGAGGGCAGGTGAGCAGTTCTTC. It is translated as CASSQDRGPSGRAGEQFF.

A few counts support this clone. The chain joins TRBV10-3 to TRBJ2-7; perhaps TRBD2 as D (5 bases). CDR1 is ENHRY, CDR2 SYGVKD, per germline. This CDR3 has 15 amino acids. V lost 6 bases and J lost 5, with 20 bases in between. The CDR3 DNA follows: TGTGCCATCAGGAAGGACTTTAAAGGGTCCGACGAGCAGTACTTC. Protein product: CAIRKDFKGSDEQYF.

CDR3 sequence (DNA): TGTGCCAGCAGTGAATTCCCTAGCGGGGGGGAAAATGAGCAGTTCTTC. The encoded protein is CASSEFPSGGENEQFF. V usage is TRBV6-4 and J usage is TRBJ2-1; TRBD2 agrees at 12 bases. The CDR3 totals 16 residues. After removal of 3 bases from V and 7 bases from J, the junction contained 7 bases not matched to a gene. Germline values: CDR1 MRHNA, CDR2 SNTAGT.

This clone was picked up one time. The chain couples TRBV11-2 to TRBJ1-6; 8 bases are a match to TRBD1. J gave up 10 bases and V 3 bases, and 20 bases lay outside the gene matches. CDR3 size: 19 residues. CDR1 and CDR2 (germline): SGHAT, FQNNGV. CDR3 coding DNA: TGTGCCAGCAGCTTTCGTCCCCACTCGGACAGGGTAGGGTACTCACCCCTCCACTTT. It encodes CASSFRPHSDRVGYSPLHF.

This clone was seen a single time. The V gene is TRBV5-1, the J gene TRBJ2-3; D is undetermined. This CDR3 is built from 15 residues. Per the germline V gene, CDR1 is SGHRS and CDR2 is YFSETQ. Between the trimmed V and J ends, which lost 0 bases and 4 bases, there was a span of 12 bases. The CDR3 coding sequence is TGCGCCAGCAGCTTGGGGTGGCTAGGCGCAGATACGCAGTATTTT. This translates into CASSLGWLGADTQYF.

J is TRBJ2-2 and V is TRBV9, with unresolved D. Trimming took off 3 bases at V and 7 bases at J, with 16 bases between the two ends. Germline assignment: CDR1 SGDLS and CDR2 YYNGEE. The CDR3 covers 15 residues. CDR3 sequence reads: CASSARAQVNGELFF. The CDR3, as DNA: TGTGCCAGCAGCGCACGCGCTCAGGTGAACGGGGAGCTGTTTTTT.

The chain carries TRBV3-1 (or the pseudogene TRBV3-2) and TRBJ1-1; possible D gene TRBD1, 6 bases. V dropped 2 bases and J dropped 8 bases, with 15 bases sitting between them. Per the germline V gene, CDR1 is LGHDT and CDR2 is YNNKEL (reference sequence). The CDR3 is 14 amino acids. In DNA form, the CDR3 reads TGTGCCAGCAGCCAATTGATTGATGGGACAGAAGCTTTCTTT. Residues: CASSQLIDGTEAFF.

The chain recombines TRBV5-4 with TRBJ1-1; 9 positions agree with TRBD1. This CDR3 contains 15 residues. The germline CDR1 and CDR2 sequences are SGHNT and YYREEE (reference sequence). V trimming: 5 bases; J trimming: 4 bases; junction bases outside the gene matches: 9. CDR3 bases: TGTGCCAGCAGGGCAAGGACAGGGGAGTTCACTGAAGCTTTCTTT. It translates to CASRARTGEFTEAFF.

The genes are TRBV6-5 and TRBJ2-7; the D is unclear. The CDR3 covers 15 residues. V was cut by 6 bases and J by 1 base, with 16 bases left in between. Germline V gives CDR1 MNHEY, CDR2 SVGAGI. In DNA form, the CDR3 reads TGTGCCAGCAGCCCCCTTTTCGGTCGTTCCTACGAGCAGTACTTC. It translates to CASSPLFGRSYEQYF.

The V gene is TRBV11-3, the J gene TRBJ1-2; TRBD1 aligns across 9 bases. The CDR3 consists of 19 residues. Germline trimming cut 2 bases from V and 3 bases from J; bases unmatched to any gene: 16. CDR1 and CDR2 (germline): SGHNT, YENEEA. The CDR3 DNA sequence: TGTGCCAGCAGCTTAATAGATGTCGAAAACAGGGGGCCTGACTATGGCTACACCTTC. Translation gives CASSLIDVENRGPDYGYTF.

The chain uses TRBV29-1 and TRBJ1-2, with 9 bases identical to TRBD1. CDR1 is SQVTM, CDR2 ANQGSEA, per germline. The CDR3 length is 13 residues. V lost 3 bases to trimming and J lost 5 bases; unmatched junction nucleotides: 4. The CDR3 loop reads CSVEGQGFYGYTF. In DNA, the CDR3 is TGCAGCGTTGAGGGACAGGGATTTTATGGCTACACCTTC. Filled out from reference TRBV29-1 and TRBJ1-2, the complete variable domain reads SAVISQKPSRDICQRGTSLTIQCQVDSQVTMMFWYRQQPGQSLTLIATANQGSEATYESGFVIDKFPISRPNLTFSTLTVSNMSPEDSSIYLCSVEGQGFYGYTFGSGTRLTVV.